A selection of T cell receptor beta chains follows, all from one sample in a study of cytomegalovirus exposure and HLA in healthy donors. The assay was immunoSEQ multiplex PCR, and TCRdb's table has in-frame clones only and misses some. The profile shows 130,000 or so clones, roughly 74% of them singletons. Sequencing was done on a sample of PBMCs. The receptors were gathered from a man aged 35-49 years in good health and CMV-seronegative. Each CDR3 is given with its conserved first and last residue. A D gene is named only where the DNA matches it firmly. Clone size is stated in some rows and not others, as once, few, many or a class when expanded.

j_call: TRBJ1-1
d_call: -
clone_size: -
v_call: TRBV11-2
cdr3_nt: TGTGCCAGCAGCTTCTTTCGGACAGCGGTGAGCACTGAAGCTTTCTTT
cdr3_aa: CASSFFRTAVSTEAFF

j_call: TRBJ2-1
d_call: -
clone_size: -
v_call: TRBV29-1
cdr3_nt: TGCAGCGTTGGAGGTCTGAACGGCCAGTTCTTC
cdr3_aa: CSVGGLNGQFF

j_call: TRBJ2-4
d_call: -
clone_size: -
v_call: TRBV29-1
cdr3_nt: TGCAGCGCAAAAGACAGACATCTAAAAAACATTCAGTACTTC
cdr3_aa: CSAKDRHLKNIQYF

j_call: TRBJ2-7
d_call: TRBD1
clone_size: -
v_call: TRBV28
cdr3_nt: TGTGCCAGCAGCCCCGGGACAGCTACCTACGAGCAGTACTTC
cdr3_aa: CASSPGTATYEQYF

j_call: TRBJ2-5
d_call: -
clone_size: -
v_call: TRBV2
cdr3_nt: TGTGCCAGCAGTGGAGGGTGGGTCGAGACCCAGTACTTC
cdr3_aa: CASSGGWVETQYF

j_call: TRBJ2-7
d_call: -
clone_size: -
v_call: TRBV28
cdr3_nt: TGTGCCAGCAGTCCGGAACAGTTTTACGAGCAGTACTTC
cdr3_aa: CASSPEQFYEQYF

j_call: TRBJ2-7
d_call: TRBD1
clone_size: -
v_call: TRBV29-1
cdr3_nt: TGCAGCGTCGGACAGGGAAGATACGAGCAGTACTTC
cdr3_aa: CSVGQGRYEQYF

j_call: TRBJ2-7
d_call: -
clone_size: -
v_call: TRBV4-2
cdr3_nt: TGTGCCAGCAGCCCAGCCGGAGAGGGATCCTACGAGCAGTACTTC
cdr3_aa: CASSPAGEGSYEQYF

j_call: TRBJ2-7
d_call: -
clone_size: -
v_call: TRBV27
cdr3_nt: TGTGCCAGCAGTTTAGACGGGGATTTCTACGAGCAGTACTTC
cdr3_aa: CASSLDGDFYEQYF

j_call: TRBJ1-5
d_call: -
clone_size: once
v_call: TRBV19
cdr3_nt: TGTGCCAGTAGTAGGTCAGGCTATCAGCCCCAGCATTTT
cdr3_aa: CASSRSGYQPQHF

j_call: TRBJ1-2
d_call: -
clone_size: few
v_call: TRBV7-9
cdr3_nt: -
cdr3_aa: CSSSFGQGALRGGSDTF

j_call: TRBJ1-6
d_call: TRBD1
clone_size: -
v_call: TRBV27
cdr3_nt: TGTGCCAGCAGGACAGGGCTTAATTCACCCCTCCACTTT
cdr3_aa: CASRTGLNSPLHF

j_call: TRBJ2-4
d_call: -
clone_size: -
v_call: TRBV18
cdr3_nt: TGTGCCAGCTCACCAGGCCCCAGGGATTCCAAAAACATTCAGTACTTC
cdr3_aa: CASSPGPRDSKNIQYF

j_call: TRBJ2-7
d_call: -
clone_size: -
v_call: TRBV4-2
cdr3_nt: TGTGCCAGCAGCCAAGAGGTTGGGTGGAGCGAGCAGTACTTC
cdr3_aa: CASSQEVGWSEQYF

j_call: TRBJ1-1
d_call: -
clone_size: -
v_call: TRBV27
cdr3_nt: TGTGCCAGCAGTTTATACCGGGGTACCAGCACTGAAGCTTTCTTT
cdr3_aa: CASSLYRGTSTEAFF

j_call: TRBJ2-3
d_call: TRBD2
clone_size: many
v_call: TRBV6-4
cdr3_nt: TGTGCCAGCAGCACTAGCGGCACAGATACGCAGTATTTT
cdr3_aa: CASSTSGTDTQYF

j_call: TRBJ1-5
d_call: TRBD1
clone_size: -
v_call: TRBV6-1
cdr3_nt: TGTGCCAGCAGGCTGGGGACAGGGTTCAATCAGCCCCAGCATTTT
cdr3_aa: CASRLGTGFNQPQHF

j_call: TRBJ2-1
d_call: -
clone_size: -
v_call: TRBV5-6
cdr3_nt: TGTGCCAGCAGCCAAAGACTGACGGAGCAGTTCTTC
cdr3_aa: CASSQRLTEQFF

j_call: TRBJ1-2
d_call: TRBD1
clone_size: -
v_call: TRBV7-8
cdr3_nt: TGTGCCAGCAGCTTGGCTGAAGAGGGGGCCTATGGCTACACCTTC
cdr3_aa: CASSLAEEGAYGYTF

j_call: TRBJ1-5
d_call: -
clone_size: -
v_call: TRBV6-5
cdr3_nt: TGTGCCAGCAGTTATGACACTGATCAGCCCCAGCATTTT
cdr3_aa: CASSYDTDQPQHF

j_call: TRBJ2-7
d_call: TRBD2
clone_size: -
v_call: TRBV6-5
cdr3_nt: TGTGCCAGCAGTGCCAGGGAGGGGTACGAGCAGTACTTC
cdr3_aa: CASSAREGYEQYF

j_call: TRBJ2-1
d_call: TRBD1
clone_size: -
v_call: TRBV9
cdr3_nt: TGTGCCAGCAGCGTAGACCAGGGGGCCTACAATGAGCAGTTCTTC
cdr3_aa: CASSVDQGAYNEQFF

j_call: TRBJ2-1
d_call: TRBD1
clone_size: -
v_call: TRBV4-2
cdr3_nt: TGTGCCAGCAGCCAGACCCCGGGACAGTCGTACAATGAGCAGTTCTTC
cdr3_aa: CASSQTPGQSYNEQFF

j_call: TRBJ2-5
d_call: TRBD2
clone_size: -
v_call: TRBV10-2
cdr3_nt: TGCGCCAGCAGCCCCTTCGGGACTAGCTTAGAGACCCAGTACTTC
cdr3_aa: CASSPFGTSLETQYF

j_call: TRBJ1-4
d_call: TRBD1
clone_size: -
v_call: TRBV18
cdr3_nt: TGTGCCAGCTCACCGGAGACAGGGAGAGAAAAACTGTTTTTT
cdr3_aa: CASSPETGREKLFF

j_call: TRBJ1-1
d_call: TRBD1
clone_size: -
v_call: TRBV25-1
cdr3_nt: TGTGCCAGCAGTGGACAGAGGGGGCGGACTGAAGCTTTCTTT
cdr3_aa: CASSGQRGRTEAFF

j_call: TRBJ2-5
d_call: TRBD1
clone_size: -
v_call: TRBV5-5
cdr3_nt: TGTGCCAGCAGCTCTCTCCTGCAGGGGGCGAGGGAGACCCAGTACTTC
cdr3_aa: CASSSLLQGARETQYF

j_call: TRBJ2-1
d_call: -
clone_size: -
v_call: TRBV16
cdr3_nt: TGTGCCAGCAGCCGATATAACAGGGCTGATGAGCAGTTCTTC
cdr3_aa: CASSRYNRADEQFF

j_call: TRBJ2-7
d_call: TRBD1
clone_size: -
v_call: TRBV5-1
cdr3_nt: TGCGCCAGCAGCTCACGAGGACAGGCCTACGAGCAGTACTTC
cdr3_aa: CASSSRGQAYEQYF

j_call: TRBJ2-1
d_call: TRBD1
clone_size: -
v_call: TRBV6-6
cdr3_nt: TGTGCCAGCAGCCCTACAGGGGCGGATGAGCAGTTCTTC
cdr3_aa: CASSPTGADEQFF

j_call: TRBJ1-1
d_call: TRBD1
clone_size: few
v_call: TRBV2
cdr3_nt: TGTGCCAGCTTGGACAGGGCCACTGAAGCTTTCTTT
cdr3_aa: CASLDRATEAFF

j_call: TRBJ1-3
d_call: TRBD1
clone_size: -
v_call: TRBV2
cdr3_nt: TGTGCCAGCAGCCGGGACAGGCCCTTCTCTGGAAACACCATATATTTT
cdr3_aa: CASSRDRPFSGNTIYF

j_call: TRBJ1-2
d_call: TRBD1
clone_size: -
v_call: TRBV19
cdr3_nt: TGTGCCAGTAGTACCGACAGGGAATTTCGGGGCTACACCTTC
cdr3_aa: CASSTDREFRGYTF

j_call: TRBJ1-1
d_call: -
clone_size: -
v_call: TRBV21-1
cdr3_nt: TGTGCCAGCAGGGGGGCGGCTTTCTTT
cdr3_aa: CASRGAAFF

j_call: TRBJ2-2
d_call: TRBD1
clone_size: few
v_call: TRBV5-1
cdr3_nt: TGCGCCAGCAGCTTGGGGGACAGTTGGACCGGGGAGCTGTTTTTT
cdr3_aa: CASSLGDSWTGELFF

j_call: TRBJ2-7
d_call: -
clone_size: -
v_call: TRBV4-1
cdr3_nt: TGCGCCAGCAGCCAAGTAATGGGAGAACGCCGAGGCGAGCAGTACTTC
cdr3_aa: CASSQVMGERRGEQYF

j_call: TRBJ1-1
d_call: -
clone_size: -
v_call: TRBV5-1
cdr3_nt: TGCGCCAGCAGCGTCGGTAGGACTAATGCCTGGGGGACTGAAGCTTTCTTT
cdr3_aa: CASSVGRTNAWGTEAFF

j_call: TRBJ2-5
d_call: -
clone_size: -
v_call: TRBV4-3
cdr3_nt: TGCGCCAGCAGCCAAGAAGGCGGACAAGAGACCCAGTACTTC
cdr3_aa: CASSQEGGQETQYF

j_call: TRBJ2-1
d_call: TRBD2
clone_size: -
v_call: TRBV6-5
cdr3_nt: TGTGCCAGCAGTTACTGGACTAGCGGGGGTGCTGAGCAGTTCTTC
cdr3_aa: CASSYWTSGGAEQFF

j_call: TRBJ2-1
d_call: TRBD1
clone_size: -
v_call: TRBV11-3
cdr3_nt: TGTGCCAGCAGCCCTCAGGGGGCCTCCTACAATGAGCAGTTCTTC
cdr3_aa: CASSPQGASYNEQFF

j_call: TRBJ2-3
d_call: TRBD2
clone_size: -
v_call: TRBV5-8
cdr3_nt: TGTGCCAGCATCTCTAGCGGGGTAACAGATACGCAGTATTTT
cdr3_aa: CASISSGVTDTQYF

j_call: TRBJ2-5
d_call: -
clone_size: -
v_call: TRBV7-2
cdr3_nt: TGTGCCAGCAGCCAAATGACAGGCTTGGAGACCCAGTACTTC
cdr3_aa: CASSQMTGLETQYF

j_call: TRBJ2-1
d_call: TRBD2
clone_size: -
v_call: TRBV7-3
cdr3_nt: TGTGCCAGCAGCTTAGAAGCGGGGGCCTACAATGAGCAGTTCTTC
cdr3_aa: CASSLEAGAYNEQFF

j_call: TRBJ1-6
d_call: -
clone_size: -
v_call: TRBV28
cdr3_nt: TGTGCCAGCAGTTCTATGGTGGCAGGGGATAATTCACCCCTCCACTTT
cdr3_aa: CASSSMVAGDNSPLHF

j_call: TRBJ2-1
d_call: TRBD2
clone_size: -
v_call: TRBV4-3
cdr3_nt: TGCGCCAGCAGCCAAGAAGGGGTTAGCGGGGGTCGGAATGAGCAGTTCTTC
cdr3_aa: CASSQEGVSGGRNEQFF

j_call: TRBJ1-1
d_call: TRBD1
clone_size: -
v_call: TRBV5-1
cdr3_nt: TGCGCCAGCAGCACAGGGACAGCGAACACTGAAGCTTTCTTT
cdr3_aa: CASSTGTANTEAFF

j_call: TRBJ2-3
d_call: TRBD2
clone_size: once
v_call: TRBV7-9
cdr3_nt: TGTGCCAGCAGATCTAGTCGGGGGGGCAACCCAGATACGCAGTATTTT
cdr3_aa: CASRSSRGGNPDTQYF

j_call: TRBJ2-7
d_call: -
clone_size: -
v_call: TRBV25-1
cdr3_nt: TGTGCCAGCAGTGAAGTTGGCAGCTACGAGCAGTACTTC
cdr3_aa: CASSEVGSYEQYF

j_call: TRBJ2-5
d_call: TRBD2
clone_size: -
v_call: TRBV5-1
cdr3_nt: TGCGCCAGCAGCTCCACTAGCGGGGGGCCAGGAGAGACCCAGTACTTC
cdr3_aa: CASSSTSGGPGETQYF

j_call: TRBJ2-1
d_call: TRBD1
clone_size: -
v_call: TRBV15
cdr3_nt: TGTGCCACCAGCGGAAGGACAGGGGGTCACAATGAGCAGTTCTTC
cdr3_aa: CATSGRTGGHNEQFF

j_call: TRBJ1-2
d_call: TRBD1
clone_size: -
v_call: TRBV5-1
cdr3_nt: TGCGCCAGCAGCCAGGGGACAGGGGGCAAAGGCTACACCTTC
cdr3_aa: CASSQGTGGKGYTF

j_call: TRBJ2-7
d_call: -
clone_size: -
v_call: TRBV4-3
cdr3_nt: TGCGCCAGCAGCCAAGATCCGAACTACGAGCAGTACTTC
cdr3_aa: CASSQDPNYEQYF

j_call: TRBJ2-1
d_call: TRBD2
clone_size: -
v_call: TRBV4-2
cdr3_nt: TGTGCCAGCAGCCAGCCCGCTAGCGGGGGGGCCAGTCCCTACAATGAGCAGTTCTTC
cdr3_aa: CASSQPASGGASPYNEQFF

j_call: TRBJ1-2
d_call: TRBD1
clone_size: -
v_call: TRBV9
cdr3_nt: TGTGCCAGCAGCTCGGGACAGGGAAGCTATGGCTACACCTTC
cdr3_aa: CASSSGQGSYGYTF

j_call: TRBJ2-5
d_call: TRBD2
clone_size: -
v_call: TRBV4-1
cdr3_nt: TGCGCCAGCAGCCCAGGAAGGAGCGGGGGGCGACAAGAGACCCAGTACTTC
cdr3_aa: CASSPGRSGGRQETQYF

j_call: TRBJ2-1
d_call: TRBD2
clone_size: -
v_call: TRBV9
cdr3_nt: TGTGCCAGCAGCGTAGTAGCGGGGGGGGGATACAATGAGCAGTTCTTC
cdr3_aa: CASSVVAGGGYNEQFF